The clone carrying this TCR beta chain was recorded many times. Its antigen remains unknown. TCRdb independently ran MiXCR on the RT-PCR reads; one entry per CDR3 protein. The sample has 500,000 to 600,000 distinct CDR3 sequences, about 17% seen once; the top ten hold 2.5% to 3.5%. The data derive from a study of response to subunit inactivated influenza vaccine. The study, taken as a whole, reports: Authors suggested few new T cells are recruited by each seasonal influenza vaccination.

V lost 6 bases and J 5 bases, leaving 11 bases between the germline ends. The CDR3 contains 13 residues. The germline CDR1 and CDR2 sequences are MNHNS and SASEGT. The V gene is TRBV6-1, the J gene TRBJ1-5; D is perhaps TRBD1 (5 bases). The sample consisted of CD4+ T cells sorted from PBMCs, taken around 25 months after vaccination. This clonotype was sampled from a man in his fifties or sixties who received an inactivated influenza vaccine. The CDR3 spells CASRRDRYQPQHF. CDR3 DNA: TGTGCCAGCAGAAGAGACAGATATCAGCCCCAGCATTTT.